Below, 5 T cell receptor beta chains from the same sample are listed, as sequenced in a study of blood T cell repertoires in COVID-19. The repertoire was sequenced with immunoSEQ multiplex PCR; TCRdb's copy has only in-frame clones and lacks some. The table shows about 180,000 clones, with more than 70% occurring only once. What was sequenced was PBMCs or T cells enriched from blood (not recorded which). The receptors shown here come from a man aged 40-49 years who had recovered from COVID-19.

The chain recombines TRBV9 with TRBJ1-1; TRBD1 matches at 7 bases. The CDR3 runs to 14 residues. Looked up from germline, CDR1 is SGDLS and CDR2 is YYNGEE. V lost 2 bases to trimming and J lost 4 bases; unmatched junction nucleotides: 5. CDR3: CASSVTGQGTEAFF. The DNA for the CDR3 is TGTGCCAGCAGCGTGACAGGGCAGGGCACTGAAGCTTTCTTT.

The chain employs TRBV19 and TRBJ1-5, with TRBD1 identical over 7 bases. Per germline, CDR1 LNHDA and CDR2 SQIVND (reference sequence). After removal of 3 bases from V and 3 bases from J, the junction contained 2 bases not matched to a gene. The CDR3 totals 14 residues. DNA for the CDR3: TGTGCCAGTAGTATCGGACAGGCCAATCAGCCCCAGCATTTT. Protein: CASSIGQANQPQHF.

This chain links TRBV11-3 with TRBJ1-6; TRBD1 is a possible D gene (6 bases). V lost 5 bases, J lost 10 bases, and 15 bases lay in between. From germline, CDR1 is SGHNT and CDR2 YENEEA. The CDR3 is 14 amino acids. The CDR3 sequence is CASSRDIGESPLHF. The DNA for the CDR3 is TGTGCCAGCAGCCGGGACATCGGTGAATCACCCCTCCACTTT.

The chain is built from TRBV13 and TRBJ1-1, with D perhaps TRBD1 (5 bases). This CDR3 is built from 16 residues. Trimming removed 0 bases from V and 0 bases from J, with 11 bases in between. Germline values: CDR1 PRHDT, CDR2 FYEKMQ (reference sequence). The CDR3 reads CASSLGRGGLNTEAFF. The CDR3 DNA follows: TGTGCCAGCAGCTTAGGGAGGGGAGGATTGAACACTGAAGCTTTCTTT.

The chain links TRBV4-2 to TRBJ2-7; 7 bases align to TRBD1. CDR1 is LGHNA and CDR2 is YNFKEQ in the germline V gene. The CDR3 contains 15 residues. V gave up 3 bases and J gave up 3 bases; unmatched junction bases: 8. The CDR3 sequence: CASSQANRGVYEQYF. The CDR3 DNA sequence: TGTGCCAGCAGCCAGGCCAACAGGGGCGTCTACGAGCAGTACTTC.